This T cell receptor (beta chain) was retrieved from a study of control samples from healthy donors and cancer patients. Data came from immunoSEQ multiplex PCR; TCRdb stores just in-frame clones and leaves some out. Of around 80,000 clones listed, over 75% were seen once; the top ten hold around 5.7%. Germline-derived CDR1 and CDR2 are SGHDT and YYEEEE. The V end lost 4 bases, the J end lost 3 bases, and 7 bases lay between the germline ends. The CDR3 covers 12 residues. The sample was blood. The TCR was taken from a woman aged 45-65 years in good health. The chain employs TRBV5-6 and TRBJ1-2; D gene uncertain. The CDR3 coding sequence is TGTGCCAGCAGCGGCGGGGACTATGGCTACACCTTC. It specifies CASSGGDYGYTF.